This T cell receptor beta chain originates from a study of T-cell memory formation after mild COVID-19. Study results and limitations: The main location of contracting CD4+ clones was CM and EM, and that of contracting CD8+ clones was EMRA.

On this clonotype itself: Its antigen is not known.

TCRdb called the 5' RACE reads again in MiXCR, with one record for every CDR3 protein. The data show around 450,000 distinct CDR3 sequences, 20% to 25% seen once. CDR3 length: 14 residues. Trimming removed 2 bases at V and 6 bases at J, with 17 bases between. The germline V gene encodes CDR1 SQVTM and CDR2 ANQGSEA. The sequencing input was PBMCs or a T cell subset sorted from them (not recorded which). The genes are TRBV29-1 and TRBJ2-7; D is perhaps TRBD1 (5 bases). The sequence came from an adult woman who had mild COVID-19 (a few samples of this study predate the infection). Cell type and time point are not known. CDR3 in DNA: TGCAGCGTTGAAAGGGGATACTACCTCTTCGAGCAGTACTTC. This translates into CSVERGYYLFEQYF.